This T cell receptor beta chain was retrieved from a study of CD8 T cells in Susac syndrome. The germline V and J ends were trimmed by 6 bases and 4 bases, with 11 bases remaining between them. Germline values: CDR1 KGHSH, CDR2 LQKENI. CDR3 length: 13 amino acids. About 0.45 to 1 ug RNA was reverse transcribed with random hexamers. TCRdb processed the immunoSEQ multiplex PCR reads anew with MiXCR; each CDR3 protein has one entry. The sample has some 150,000 distinct CDR3 sequences, approximately 93% seen once. Material: CD4+ T cells from PBMCs. The chain joins TRBV18 to TRBJ2-3; D is perhaps TRBD2 (6 bases). The clonotype originates from a human donor in good health. CDR3 nucleotide sequence: TGTGCCAGCTCGAAACTAGCTGCAGATACGCAGTATTTT. It yields the protein CASSKLAADTQYF.